What follows is one TCR beta chain and its context. Its antigen is not identified. This record comes from a study of Ad26.COV2.S vaccination and SARS-CoV-2 variants. Study-level background: Participants got Ad26.COV2.S intramuscularly, once or twice 56 days apart.

The CDR3 extends over 13 amino acids. Germline loops: CDR1 GTSNPN, CDR2 SVGIG (reference sequence). V gave up 3 bases and J gave up 8 bases, with 14 bases separating them. The data were produced by immunoSEQ multiplex PCR, yet TCRdb's version contains in-frame clones alone and is incomplete. The sample carries hundreds of thousands of clones, approximately 90% recorded once. Study-wide results and limits: Considerable breadth of spike-specific CD8+ and CD4+ T cell responses has reportedly been documented following vaccination. Placebo and vaccine recipients had non-spike TCR breadth that was similar.

Documented treatment: 19 received Ad26.COV2.S at low or high dose, single or two shots; several received placebo; per-sample allocation not given. Following the first vaccine or placebo injection, samples were taken on day 63. The source of this sequence is a person between 18 and 65 years old who received the Ad26.COV2.S COVID-19 vaccine or a placebo. The material sequenced was peripheral blood, taken in a trial of Ad26.COV2.S vaccine versus placebo. The chain employs TRBV30 and TRBJ1-5; TRBD1 is a possible D gene (5 bases). The CDR3: CAWSLGGTEPQHF. CDR3 coding DNA: TGTGCCTGGAGCCTCGGAGGGACCGAGCCCCAGCATTTT. Filled out from reference TRBV30 and TRBJ1-5, the complete variable domain reads SQTIHQWPATLVQPVGSPLSLECTVEGTSNPNLYWYRQAAGRGLQLLFYSVGIGQISSEVPQNLSASRPQDRQFILSSKKLLLSDSGFYLCAWSLGGTEPQHFGDGTRLSIL.